One and the same sample provided the 3 T cell receptor beta chains below, sequenced in a study of blood T cell repertoires in COVID-19. Clones were read by immunoSEQ multiplex PCR, and TCRdb kept only the in-frame ones, dropping some. The sample yields roughly 380,000 clones, 81% seen once. The sequencing input was peripheral blood. The receptors here all came from a human donor with acute or convalescent COVID-19. The donor label of this sample is uncertain.

V gene TRBV6-1 combines with J gene TRBJ1-2; D may be TRBD1 (5 bases). V lost 3 bases and J lost 4, with 9 bases in between. This CDR3 is 13 amino acids long. CDR1 is MNHNS, CDR2 SASEGT, per germline. The CDR3 region is CASSDREIYGYTF. The CDR3 nucleotides are TGTGCCAGCAGTGACAGGGAAATCTATGGCTACACCTTC.

The chain couples TRBV19 to TRBJ2-1; 7 nucleotides agree with TRBD1. The length of the CDR3 is 15 residues. J lost 6 bases, V lost 9 bases, and 14 bases had no gene match. CDR1 is LNHDA and CDR2 is SQIVND in the germline V gene (reference sequence). The CDR3 coding sequence is TGTGCCAGCAACCAAGGGGGCTCCCGGACCAATGAGCAGTTCTTC. This gives the protein CASNQGGSRTNEQFF. Full variable domain (remainder filled in from reference TRBV19 and TRBJ2-1): DGGITQSPKYLFRKEGQNVTLSCEQNLNHDAMYWYRQDPGQGLRLIYYSQIVNDFQKGDIAEGYSVSREKKESFPLTVTSAQKNPTAFYLCASNQGGSRTNEQFFGPGTRLTVL.

This chain uses TRBV28 with TRBJ2-3; TRBD1 might be the D (6 bases). The germline V gene has CDR1 MDHEN and CDR2 SYDVKM. The CDR3 contains 14 residues. The V and J ends lost 6 bases and 9 bases respectively, with 19 bases between them. CDR3 nucleotides: TGTGCCAGCAGCCGTACCGGTGGCCAGGGGACGCAGTATTTT. This gives the protein CASSRTGGQGTQYF.